A single sample gave rise to the 29 T cell receptor beta chains below, sequenced in a study of cytomegalovirus exposure and HLA in healthy donors. Assay: immunoSEQ multiplex PCR; the TCRdb copy retains only in-frame clones and omits some. The sample lists roughly 73,000 clones; about 94% were seen once. Sequencing input: PBMCs. These receptors all come from a man between 18 and 35 years old in good health and CMV-seropositive.

The chain combines TRBV27 with TRBJ2-2; no reliable D call. Trimming stripped 6 bases from V and 1 base from J, with 3 bases between. In germline, CDR1 is MNHEY, CDR2 SMNVEV (reference sequence). There are 12 residues in the CDR3. In DNA, the CDR3 is TGTGCCAGCAGCCAGAACACCGGGGAGCTGTTTTTT. It translates to CASSQNTGELFF.

The DNA for the CDR3 is TGTGCCAGCAGCTTGGGACTACCCTCCACCGGGGAGCTGTTTTTT. Protein product: CASSLGLPSTGELFF. This chain joins TRBV7-3 and TRBJ2-2; 7 positions match TRBD2. Trimming cost V 3 bases and J 4 bases; bases outside gene matches: 5. The CDR3 has 15 amino acids. Per germline, CDR1 SGHTA and CDR2 FQGTGA.

The chain employs TRBV4-1 and TRBJ1-4, with D unclear. V lost 0 bases and J 6 bases, leaving 14 bases between the germline ends. The CDR3 is 16 amino acids. Germline V gene data show CDR1 as MGHRA and CDR2 as YSYEKL. Written as DNA, the CDR3 is TGCGCCAGCAGCCAAGAGCCACTAAAGGAGGATGAAAAACTGTTTTTT. It yields the protein CASSQEPLKEDEKLFF.

The chain uses TRBV9 and TRBJ2-1, with D perhaps matching TRBD1 (5 bases). Germline CDR1 SGDLS, CDR2 YYNGEE. V lost 0 bases to trimming and J lost 6 bases, with 7 bases between them. The CDR3 is 13 amino acids. CDR3 nucleotides: TGTGCCAGCAGCGTAGAGGGGATCAATGAGCAGTTCTTC. Protein sequence: CASSVEGINEQFF.

The chain couples TRBV19 to TRBJ2-3; 8 positions match TRBD1. With 6 bases clipped from V and 1 base from J, the junction kept 9 bases outside the gene matches. Germline CDR1 reads LNHDA; CDR2 reads SQIVND (reference sequence). The CDR3 has 16 amino acids. The CDR3 loop is CASSKTPGQGTDTQYF. The CDR3 DNA reads TGTGCCAGTAGCAAGACCCCGGGACAGGGCACAGATACGCAGTATTTT.

This clone appeared once. The CDR3 is CASSPWSSYNEQFF. CDR3 in DNA: TGTGCCAGCAGTCCGTGGAGCTCCTACAATGAGCAGTTCTTC. The rearrangement joins TRBV28 to TRBJ2-1; D uncertain. The CDR3 is made up of 14 amino acids. V was shortened by 5 bases and J by 0 bases, with 8 bases between the two germline ends. The germline CDR1 and CDR2 sequences are MDHEN and SYDVKM.

This rearrangement joins TRBV11-2 to TRBJ2-7; TRBD2 matches at 8 bases. The CDR3 extends over 16 amino acids. Trimming took 1 base from V and 3 from J; bases not matched to a gene: 8. Germline CDR1 and CDR2: SGHAT and FQNNGV. Here the CDR3 reads CASSLVEGAGVYEQYF. DNA of the CDR3: TGTGCCAGCAGCTTAGTTGAGGGAGCGGGAGTCTACGAGCAGTACTTC.

As DNA, the CDR3 is TGTGCCAGCAGCCAAGTAGCGGGGGCCTACAATGAGCAGTTCTTC. Translation: CASSQVAGAYNEQFF. The chain couples TRBV14 to TRBJ2-1; 9 bases are a match to TRBD2. The germline gives CDR1 SGHDN, CDR2 FVKESK. V shed 1 base, J shed 2 bases, and the junction held 0 bases outside the gene matches. The CDR3 runs 15 residues.

This clone has only one observation. This chain joins TRBV5-1 and TRBJ2-6; D gene uncertain. The V gene lost 4 bases and the J gene lost 0 bases, with 5 bases spanning the gap. The CDR3 consists of 14 residues. CDR1 and CDR2 (germline): SGHRS, YFSETQ. CDR3 protein: CASSPFSGANVLTF. Written as DNA, the CDR3 is TGCGCCAGCAGCCCCTTCTCTGGGGCCAACGTCCTGACTTTC.

V is TRBV11-3 and J is TRBJ2-7, with D unclear. CDR1 is SGHNT, CDR2 YENEEA, per germline. Trimming removed 0 bases from V and 6 bases from J, with 9 bases in between. The CDR3 length is 13 residues. This CDR3 reads CASSLDGGLEQYF. The DNA of the CDR3 is TGTGCCAGCAGCTTAGATGGCGGCCTCGAGCAGTACTTC. The full variable domain, with the rest looked up from reference TRBV11-3 and TRBJ2-7, is EAGVVQSPRYKIIEKKQPVAFWCNPISGHNTLYWYLQNLGQGPELLIRYENEEAVDDSQLPKDRFSAERLKGVDSTLKIQPAELGDSAVYLCASSLDGGLEQYFGPGTRLTVT.

This chain connects TRBV10-1 to TRBJ2-3, with 10 bases lining up with TRBD2. CDR3 length: 15 residues. After removal of 4 bases from V and 0 bases from J, the junction contained 1 base not matched to a gene. Germline CDR1 WNHNN, CDR2 SYGVQD (reference sequence). This chain's CDR3 is CASSASGGSTDTQYF. The CDR3 nucleotides are TGCGCCAGCAGTGCTAGCGGGGGCAGCACAGATACGCAGTATTTT.

This clone was detected only once. V and J are TRBV5-1 and TRBJ2-2, with 8 positions matching TRBD1. Per germline, CDR1 SGHRS and CDR2 YFSETQ. Trimming took 10 bases from V and 4 from J; bases not matched to a gene: 9. The CDR3 has 14 amino acids. The CDR3 sequence is CAGGPGGATGELFF. In DNA form, the CDR3 reads TGCGCCGGTGGGCCAGGGGGCGCCACCGGGGAGCTGTTTTTT.

The chain combines TRBV18 with TRBJ2-1, with D hard to call. The V end lost 6 bases, the J end lost 5 bases, and 11 bases lay between the germline ends. Germline assignment: CDR1 KGHSH and CDR2 LQKENI. This CDR3 has 13 amino acids. The CDR3 DNA sequence: TGTGCCAGCTCGCCAGAAACTGACAATGAGCAGTTCTTC. Amino acid sequence: CASSPETDNEQFF.

The chain couples TRBV4-1 to TRBJ1-5; tentative D call: TRBD1 (6 bases). The CDR3 sequence is 17 residues long. Trimming removed 4 bases from V and 4 bases from J, with 20 bases in between. In germline, CDR1 is MGHRA, CDR2 YSYEKL. As DNA, the CDR3 is TGCGCCAGCAGCCGAACCCAAGCCGGGACACTAAATCAGCCCCAGCATTTT. Amino acid sequence: CASSRTQAGTLNQPQHF.

The V gene is TRBV7-2, the J gene TRBJ2-7; TRBD2 aligns across 10 bases. V lost 5 bases, J lost 12 bases, and 19 bases stayed unmatched. The length of the CDR3 is 16 residues. The V gene's germline CDR1 is SGHTA and CDR2 FQGNSA. The CDR3 spells CASSTSGAGQALRRYF. In nucleotides, the CDR3 is TGTGCCAGCAGCACTAGCGGGGCTGGACAGGCCCTTCGGCGGTACTTC. Full variable domain (remainder filled in from reference TRBV7-2 and TRBJ2-7): GAGVSQSPSNKVTEKGKDVELRCDPISGHTALYWYRQSLGQGLEFLIYFQGNSAPDKSGLPSDRFSAERTGGSVSTLTIQRTQQEDSAVYLCASSTSGAGQALRRYFGPGTRLTVT.

The gene calls are TRBV12-5 and TRBJ1-4, with D unclear. Germline values: CDR1 LGHNT, CDR2 FRNRAP. The CDR3 is 18 residues long. Trimming removed 0 bases at V and 5 bases at J, with 19 bases between. CDR3 sequence: CASGLVSALASRNEKLFF. CDR3 DNA sequence: TGTGCTAGTGGTTTGGTATCGGCTCTGGCGAGCAGGAATGAAAAACTGTTTTTT.

V usage is TRBV7-9 and J usage is TRBJ2-7; 7 bases fit TRBD1. Germline CDR1 reads SEHNR; CDR2 reads FQNEAQ (reference sequence). The CDR3 has 13 residues. The V and J ends lost 5 bases and 5 bases, in that order; junction bases with no gene match: 6. The CDR3 DNA is TGTGCCAGCAGCCTGACAGGGCTGGACGAGCAGTACTTC. Amino acids: CASSLTGLDEQYF.

The genes are TRBV5-1 and TRBJ2-7; possibly TRBD2 for D (5 bases). This CDR3 comprises 15 residues. The V gene lost 0 bases and the J gene lost 6 bases, with 16 bases spanning the gap. Germline CDR1 and CDR2: SGHRS and YFSETQ. CDR3 DNA: TGCGCCAGCAGCTTGGCACCCACTAGTGCGGGCGAGCAGTACTTC. This encodes CASSLAPTSAGEQYF.

This clone was detected once. V gene TRBV5-5 combines with J gene TRBJ2-1, with TRBD2 matching over 14 bases. Germline CDR1 is SGHKS and CDR2 is YYEKEE (reference sequence). The CDR3 length is 15 residues. V was pared by 5 bases and J by 8 bases, with 6 bases of the junction left unmatched. The CDR3 nucleotides read TGTGCCAGCAGACGGGGACTAGCGGGAGTGGATGAGCAGTTCTTC. This sequence encodes CASRRGLAGVDEQFF. The full variable domain, in which reference TRBV5-5 and TRBJ2-1 provide the parts outside the CDR3, is DAGVTQSPTHLIKTRGQQVTLRCSPISGHKSVSWYQQVLGQGPQFIFQYYEKEERGRGNFPDRFSARQFPNYSSELNVNALLLGDSALYLCASRRGLAGVDEQFFGPGTRLTVL.

This rearrangement joins TRBV30 to TRBJ2-1; D perhaps matches TRBD2 (6 bases). Trimming removed 5 bases at V and 15 bases at J, with 20 bases between. Germline V gene lookup returns CDR1 GTSNPN and CDR2 SVGIG (reference sequence). The CDR3 is 12 amino acids. This chain's CDR3 is CAWGKRVGSSFF. In DNA, the CDR3 is TGTGCCTGGGGAAAGCGGGTGGGGTCTTCGTTCTTC.

The chain is built from TRBV7-9 and TRBJ2-1, with TRBD2 identical over 7 bases. The V segment lost 0 bases and the J segment 9 bases; nucleotides outside the gene matches: 5. Germline assignment: CDR1 SEHNR and CDR2 FQNEAQ (reference sequence). The CDR3 loop spans 14 amino acids. CDR3 DNA sequence: TGTGCCAGCAGCTTAGCGGGAGGGCCGTCTGAGCAGTTCTTC. Translation: CASSLAGGPSEQFF.

V and J are TRBV30 and TRBJ1-5; maybe TRBD1 (6 bases). This CDR3 is built from 13 residues. Germline-derived CDR1 and CDR2 are GTSNPN and SVGIG (reference sequence). Trimming cost V 1 base and J 7 bases, with 11 bases left between them. The CDR3 loop is CAWSAPGEQPQHF. The DNA for the CDR3 is TGTGCCTGGAGTGCCCCAGGGGAGCAGCCCCAGCATTTT.

The CDR3 region has the DNA TGTGCCAGCAGTGACCGACAGGGCCTTAATGAAAAACTGTTTTTT. The encoded protein is CASSDRQGLNEKLFF. V is TRBV28 and J is TRBJ1-4; the match to TRBD1 covers 7 bases. The V gene end was trimmed by 5 bases and the J gene end by 4 bases; junction bases not matched to a gene: 7. The germline V gene has CDR1 MDHEN and CDR2 SYDVKM. The CDR3 contains 15 residues.

This chain joins TRBV11-3 and TRBJ1-1; D might be TRBD1 (6 bases). Trimming pared 7 bases from V and 3 bases from J, leaving 21 bases between. The CDR3 consists of 16 residues. In germline, CDR1 is SGHNT, CDR2 YENEEA. This chain's CDR3 is CASTIGGRVEDTEAFF. The CDR3, as DNA: TGTGCCAGCACCATCGGGGGGCGGGTTGAGGACACTGAAGCTTTCTTT. Supplemented by reference TRBV11-3 and TRBJ1-1, the full variable domain reads EAGVVQSPRYKIIEKKQPVAFWCNPISGHNTLYWYLQNLGQGPELLIRYENEEAVDDSQLPKDRFSAERLKGVDSTLKIQPAELGDSAVYLCASTIGGRVEDTEAFFGQGTRLTVV.

This clone has a single count. V and J are TRBV25-1 and TRBJ2-7; possibly TRBD1 for D (6 bases). This CDR3 has 16 amino acids. Germline loops: CDR1 MGHDK, CDR2 SYGVNS. V lost 3 bases and J 1 base, leaving 16 bases between the germline ends. The CDR3 DNA sequence: TGTGCCAGCAGTGACCTCGGGCCTACAGGGTCCTACGAGCAGTACTTC. It yields the protein CASSDLGPTGSYEQYF.

The chain links TRBV11-2 to TRBJ2-5; TRBD2 agrees at 14 bases. The CDR3 has 17 residues. Germline V gives CDR1 SGHAT, CDR2 FQNNGV. After removal of 3 bases from V and 5 bases from J, the junction contained 8 bases not matched to a gene. This chain's CDR3 is CASSFSRLAGGGETQYF. As DNA, the CDR3 is TGTGCCAGCAGCTTTTCCCGACTAGCGGGAGGGGGGGAGACCCAGTACTTC.

The chain combines TRBV5-6 with TRBJ1-2; tentative D call: TRBD1 (6 bases). The CDR3 has 14 amino acids. Trimming left V 3 bases short and J 2 bases short, with 11 bases between. Germline lookup yields CDR1 SGHDT and CDR2 YYEEEE. The CDR3 sequence is CASSSTDRNYGYTF. CDR3 DNA: TGTGCCAGCAGCTCCACCGACAGGAACTATGGCTACACCTTC.

This chain links TRBV28 with TRBJ2-3; 8 positions agree with TRBD1. V shed 6 bases, J shed 1 base, and the junction held 6 bases outside the gene matches. The CDR3 has 15 residues. Per germline, CDR1 MDHEN and CDR2 SYDVKM. For the CDR3, the DNA is TGTGCCAGCAGCCAGGGGGACAGGCGCACAGATACGCAGTATTTT. Protein product: CASSQGDRRTDTQYF. Using reference TRBV28 and TRBJ2-3 for the parts outside the CDR3, the full variable domain is DVKVTQSSRYLVKRTGEKVFLECVQDMDHENMFWYRQDPGLGLRLIYFSYDVKMKEKGDIPEGYSVSREKKERFSLILESASTNQTSMYLCASSQGDRRTDTQYFGPGTRLTVL.

V gene TRBV27 combines with J gene TRBJ2-1, with 11 bases matching TRBD2. Unmatched junction bases numbered 8, after V lost 4 bases and J lost 6 bases. CDR3 length: 16 residues. Looked up from germline, CDR1 is MNHEY and CDR2 is SMNVEV (reference sequence). CDR3 amino acids: CASSSRLAGGPNEQFF. In nucleotides, the CDR3 is TGTGCCAGCAGTTCTCGGCTAGCGGGGGGTCCCAATGAGCAGTTCTTC.